One and the same sample provided the 29 T cell receptor beta chains below, sequenced in a study of T cell responses to AZD1222 COVID-19 vaccine. Sequenced by immunoSEQ multiplex PCR; TCRdb stores in-frame clones only, minus some. The sample has 150,000 to 200,000 clones; 90% to 95% are singletons. The sequencing used peripheral blood, collected 28 days after the second dose of the MenACWY control vaccine. Source of these receptors: an adult who received the MenACWY meningococcal vaccine as a control.

J is TRBJ2-7 and V is TRBV5-4, with 7 nucleotides matching TRBD2. The trim removed 0 bases at V and 0 bases at J, leaving 3 bases unmatched. This CDR3 spans 15 amino acids. Per the germline V gene, CDR1 is SGHNT and CDR2 is YYREEE (reference sequence). CDR3 sequence reads: CASSLDGRASYEQYF. CDR3 sequence (DNA): TGTGCCAGCAGCTTGGATGGGAGGGCCTCCTACGAGCAGTACTTC.

V is TRBV4-2 and J is TRBJ2-3, with D perhaps TRBD2 (6 bases). The germline V and J ends were trimmed by 3 bases and 2 bases, with 9 bases remaining between them. Germline V gene sequence: CDR1 LGHNA, CDR2 YNFKEQ. The CDR3 length is 14 residues. CDR3 bases: TGTGCCAGCAGCCAGGGGGGAAACACAGATACGCAGTATTTT. This translates into CASSQGGNTDTQYF.

The chain has TRBV7-9 and TRBJ1-1, with D unresolved. The germline V gene has CDR1 SEHNR and CDR2 FQNEAQ (reference sequence). Trimming stripped 5 bases from V and 6 bases from J, with 13 bases between. The CDR3 contains 13 residues. DNA for the CDR3: TGTGCCAGCAGCCCTTCCGGGTTGTCTGAAGCTTTCTTT. This sequence encodes CASSPSGLSEAFF.

V is TRBV18 and J is TRBJ2-2; a weak D match, TRBD1 (6 bases). The CDR3 contains 15 residues. V was shortened by 3 bases and J by 5 bases, with 13 bases between the two germline ends. Germline CDR1 and CDR2: KGHSH and LQKENI. This CDR3 is CASSPQLQGTGELFF. The CDR3 nucleotides read TGTGCCAGCTCACCCCAATTACAGGGAACCGGGGAGCTGTTTTTT.

The chain couples TRBV3-1 (or the pseudogene TRBV3-2) to TRBJ2-3, with 8 bases lining up with TRBD2. With 6 bases clipped from V and 4 bases from J, the junction kept 6 bases outside the gene matches. CDR1 and CDR2 from the germline V gene are LGHDT and YNNKEL (reference sequence). The CDR3 has 14 residues. In DNA form, the CDR3 reads TGTGCCAGCAGTCAAAGCGGGAGAGCAGATACGCAGTATTTT. Translating gives CASSQSGRADTQYF.

V gene TRBV11-1 combines with J gene TRBJ1-2; 9 nucleotides align to TRBD1. Germline loops: CDR1 SGHAT, CDR2 FQDESV (reference sequence). V shed 4 bases, J shed 5 bases, and the junction held 8 bases outside the gene matches. The CDR3 contains 15 residues. CDR3 sequence: CASSSTRGQGYGYTF. DNA of the CDR3: TGTGCCAGCAGCTCCACGCGAGGACAGGGGTATGGCTACACCTTC.

DNA for the CDR3: TGTGCCATCAGTGTTGGTCTAGCGGGAGTAAACACAGATACGCAGTATTTT. Translation: CAISVGLAGVNTDTQYF. The V call is TRBV10-3, the J call TRBJ2-3; 10 nucleotides agree with TRBD2. V dropped 4 bases and J dropped 2; count of bases not matched to a gene: 9. Germline values: CDR1 ENHRY, CDR2 SYGVKD. This CDR3 comprises 17 residues.

The chain joins TRBV6-5 to TRBJ1-5; 7 bases align to TRBD1. The ends lost 7 bases at V and 5 bases at J; junction bases unmatched: 8. Germline lookup yields CDR1 MNHEY and CDR2 SVGAGI. The CDR3 is 14 amino acids. DNA of the CDR3: TGTGCCAGCAAAGGGAGGCAGGGGGATCAGCCCCAGCATTTT. As protein: CASKGRQGDQPQHF.

The chain links TRBV7-2 to TRBJ1-2; D possibly corresponds to TRBD1 (6 bases). V was trimmed by 7 bases and J by 2 bases, leaving 14 bases between them. The CDR3 totals 14 residues. From germline, CDR1 is SGHTA and CDR2 FQGNSA. The CDR3 coding sequence is TGTGCCAGCACCTCGTCCACAGGGAACTATGGCTACACCTTC. Its translation is CASTSSTGNYGYTF.

V and J are TRBV5-1 and TRBJ1-1; TRBD1 might be the D (6 bases). Germline CDR1 is SGHRS and CDR2 is YFSETQ. The CDR3 extends over 14 amino acids. The V end lost 7 bases, the J end lost 5 bases, and 18 bases lay between the germline ends. As DNA, the CDR3 is TGCGCCAGCTCATTCCGGGACACAGGAACTGAAGCTTTCTTT. This codes for CASSFRDTGTEAFF.

The V gene is TRBV14, the J gene TRBJ1-3; D is perhaps TRBD1 (5 bases). V was clipped by 5 bases and J by 4 bases, with 21 bases between them. There are 17 residues in the CDR3. Germline CDR1 SGHDN, CDR2 FVKESK. CDR3 loop: CASSKGPILFPGNTIYF. The DNA for the CDR3 is TGTGCCAGCAGCAAGGGACCAATTCTCTTTCCGGGAAACACCATATATTTT.

This chain connects TRBV3-1 (or the pseudogene TRBV3-2) to TRBJ1-2, with D tentatively TRBD1 (6 bases). Trimming took 2 bases from V and 4 from J, leaving 14 bases between them. CDR3 length: 15 amino acids. Germline assignment: CDR1 LGHDT and CDR2 YNNKEL (reference sequence). In DNA form, the CDR3 reads TGTGCCAGCAGCCAATTCGGGGGGCTTGGCTATGGCTACACCTTC. Translated: CASSQFGGLGYGYTF.

In the case of this clone: Other DNA sequences of this sample code for an identical CDR3. This chain connects TRBV7-3 to TRBJ1-1; no clear D gene. In germline, CDR1 is SGHTA, CDR2 FQGTGA. V was shortened by 4 bases and J by 0 bases, with 6 bases between the two germline ends. There are 13 residues in the CDR3. This chain's CDR3 is CASSSGVNTEAFF. DNA for the CDR3: TGTGCCAGCAGCTCTGGGGTGAACACTGAAGCTTTCTTT.

A single count supports this clone. This chain connects TRBV5-1 to TRBJ2-7; D may be TRBD1 (5 bases). CDR1 and CDR2 from the germline V gene are SGHRS and YFSETQ. The V and J ends lost 0 bases and 2 bases respectively, with 9 bases between them. This CDR3 has 14 amino acids. The CDR3: CASSLGQNTYEQYF. As DNA, the CDR3 is TGCGCCAGCAGCTTGGGACAGAATACCTACGAGCAGTACTTC.

This chain uses TRBV28 with TRBJ1-2; 8 bases agree with TRBD1. Per the germline V gene, CDR1 is MDHEN and CDR2 is SYDVKM. This CDR3 spans 16 amino acids. V lost 0 bases and J lost 3; bases outside the gene matches: 6. The CDR3 reads CASSLWGQEVYYGYTF. Written as DNA, the CDR3 is TGTGCCAGCAGTTTATGGGGACAGGAGGTTTACTATGGCTACACCTTC.

This clone was seen a single time. In nucleotides, the CDR3 is TGCGCCAGCAGCCAAGATTCATCGATCTCCTATGAGGCAACTAATGAAAAACTGTTTTTT. Its protein is CASSQDSSISYEATNEKLFF. This sequence joins TRBV4-1 and TRBJ1-4; D ambiguous. The CDR3 totals 20 residues. The germline V gene has CDR1 MGHRA and CDR2 YSYEKL. V was cut by 0 bases and J by 0 bases, with 20 bases left in between.

The rearrangement joins TRBV27 to TRBJ1-5; D possibly corresponds to TRBD1 (6 bases). Per the germline V gene, CDR1 is MNHEY and CDR2 is SMNVEV (reference sequence). The CDR3 is made up of 16 amino acids. Trimming took off 5 bases at V and 9 bases at J, with 23 bases between the two ends. CDR3 sequence (DNA): TGTGCCAGCAGTCACCAACCGACAGGACACCAGAGGCCCCAGCATTTT. Protein: CASSHQPTGHQRPQHF.

The J gene is TRBJ2-2, the V gene TRBV19; D call uncertain. V lost 3 bases and J lost 1, with 6 bases in between. Looked up from germline, CDR1 is LNHDA and CDR2 is SQIVND (reference sequence). The CDR3 length is 14 residues. This CDR3 is CASSIPGNTGELFF. CDR3 coding DNA: TGTGCCAGTAGTATCCCAGGGAACACCGGGGAGCTGTTTTTT.

This clone has only a few counts. The chain employs TRBV2 and TRBJ2-3, with 8 bases lining up with TRBD1. V gave up 6 bases and J gave up 6 bases; unmatched junction bases: 5. The CDR3 consists of 13 residues. Per the germline V gene, CDR1 is SNHLY and CDR2 is FYNNEI. The CDR3 here is CASSQGAGDTQYF. The CDR3 coding sequence is TGTGCCAGCAGCCAGGGGGCAGGTGATACGCAGTATTTT.

V gene TRBV12-3 or TRBV12-4 combines with J gene TRBJ1-2; TRBD1 is a possible D gene (6 bases). Trimming shortened V by 1 base and J by 4 bases, and 7 bases separated the two germline ends. The CDR3 spans 13 residues. Here the CDR3 reads CASSLGGAYGYTF. The CDR3 region has the DNA TGTGCCAGCAGTTTAGGGGGGGCCTATGGCTACACCTTC.

J is TRBJ2-7 and V is TRBV3-1 (or the pseudogene TRBV3-2); 8 bases are shared with TRBD2. Germline trimming cut 5 bases from V and 0 bases from J; bases unmatched to any gene: 6. The CDR3 consists of 15 residues. Germline V gene sequence: CDR1 LGHDT, CDR2 YNNKEL (reference sequence). CDR3 amino acids: CASSTAGGLSYEQYF. The CDR3 DNA follows: TGTGCCAGCAGCACGGCGGGGGGTCTCTCCTACGAGCAGTACTTC.

This chain uses TRBV6-5 with TRBJ1-6; tentatively, D is TRBD1 (5 bases). Germline lookup yields CDR1 MNHEY and CDR2 SVGAGI. The V and J ends lost 5 bases and 9 bases respectively, with 11 bases between them. The CDR3 runs to 13 residues. CDR3 loop: CASSQGTVSPLHF. The CDR3 DNA reads TGTGCCAGCAGTCAGGGAACAGTTTCACCCCTCCACTTT.

The chain joins TRBV27 to TRBJ1-5; D call uncertain. This CDR3 has 13 amino acids. V lost 6 bases and J lost 1, with 7 bases in between. Germline V gene data show CDR1 as MNHEY and CDR2 as SMNVEV (reference sequence). CDR3: CASRAVSNQPQHF. Here the CDR3 DNA reads TGTGCCAGCAGGGCAGTGAGCAATCAGCCCCAGCATTTT.

The chain combines TRBV5-5 with TRBJ2-3; D gene uncertain. Per the germline V gene, CDR1 is SGHKS and CDR2 is YYEKEE (reference sequence). The V end was cut by 0 bases, the J end by 6 bases, with 8 bases between. The CDR3 has 13 amino acids. DNA for the CDR3: TGTGCCAGCAGCTTGGTGAGTTTGGATACGCAGTATTTT. Translating it yields CASSLVSLDTQYF.

This clone was seen once. This rearrangement joins TRBV9 to TRBJ2-3; D gene ambiguous. This CDR3 has 13 amino acids. Looked up from germline, CDR1 is SGDLS and CDR2 is YYNGEE. The V end lost 0 bases, the J end lost 6 bases, and 8 bases lay between the germline ends. The CDR3: CASSVDLGDTQYF. The CDR3 region has the DNA TGTGCCAGCAGCGTAGATCTTGGGGATACGCAGTATTTT.

The chain employs TRBV5-5 and TRBJ2-2; D unresolved. Germline CDR1 reads SGHKS; CDR2 reads YYEKEE (reference sequence). V was clipped by 0 bases and J by 4 bases, with 13 bases between them. The CDR3 covers 16 residues. For the CDR3, the DNA is TGTGCCAGCAGCTTGGATGGCTACCCGCTCACCGGGGAGCTGTTTTTT. Translated, it gives CASSLDGYPLTGELFF.

The gene calls are TRBV29-1 and TRBJ2-7, with D tentatively TRBD2 (6 bases). The V and J ends lost 2 bases and 4 bases respectively, with 6 bases between them. This CDR3 is 11 amino acids long. Per germline, CDR1 SQVTM and CDR2 ANQGSEA. CDR3 sequence: CSVESGYEQYF. CDR3 DNA sequence: TGCAGCGTTGAAAGCGGGTACGAGCAGTACTTC.

This chain connects TRBV19 to TRBJ2-5; no clear D gene. The CDR3 runs 13 residues. Between the trimmed V and J ends, which lost 4 bases and 4 bases, there was a span of 10 bases. In germline, CDR1 is LNHDA, CDR2 SQIVND (reference sequence). The CDR3 region has the DNA TGTGCCAGTAGTACGGAGCGTCGAGAGACCCAGTACTTC. Encoded protein: CASSTERRETQYF. The full variable domain, in which reference TRBV19 and TRBJ2-5 provide the parts outside the CDR3, is DGGITQSPKYLFRKEGQNVTLSCEQNLNHDAMYWYRQDPGQGLRLIYYSQIVNDFQKGDIAEGYSVSREKKESFPLTVTSAQKNPTAFYLCASSTERRETQYFGPGTRLLVL.

This clone was seen just once. This chain connects TRBV7-8 to TRBJ1-6; D remains unclear. The germline V and J ends were trimmed by 0 bases and 0 bases, with 9 bases remaining between them. This CDR3 spans 17 amino acids. The germline CDR1 and CDR2 sequences are SGHVS and FQNEAQ. The chain's CDR3 is CASSLAKDNSYNSPLHF. The CDR3 bases are TGTGCCAGCAGCTTAGCGAAGGATAACTCCTATAATTCACCCCTCCACTTT.